This record looks at one TCR beta chain sequence and its context. The target antigen is unknown. A multiplex PCR was run with 60 Vbeta primers and 13 Jbeta primers. Measured with immunoSEQ multiplex PCR; TCRdb has only the in-frame clones, and not every one. The profile covers around 160,000 clones, with 68% appearing a single time and approximately 1.5% taken by the ten largest. This sample stems from a study of cytomegalovirus exposure and HLA in healthy donors. General observations from the study: The study put some 150 TCR beta chains on its list as cytomegalovirus-associated. Sequencing likely produced, as an artifact, a cluster of highly shared sequence variants. Some V segments, including TRBV6-2 and TRBV6-3, were excluded as indistinguishable. In a later analysis, the majority of CMV-associated beta chains seemingly showed HLA restriction.

The V and J ends lost 3 bases and 8 bases respectively, with 8 bases between them. Germline lookup yields CDR1 SGHTA and CDR2 FQGNSA. This CDR3 has 13 residues. Sequencing used PBMCs. The TCR comes from a man between 45 and 60 years old in good health and CMV-seronegative. This chain uses TRBV7-2 with TRBJ1-6, with D tentatively TRBD1 (5 bases). The CDR3 loop is CASSLSGYSPLHF. In nucleotides, the CDR3 is TGTGCCAGCAGCTTGTCAGGGTATTCACCCCTCCACTTT.